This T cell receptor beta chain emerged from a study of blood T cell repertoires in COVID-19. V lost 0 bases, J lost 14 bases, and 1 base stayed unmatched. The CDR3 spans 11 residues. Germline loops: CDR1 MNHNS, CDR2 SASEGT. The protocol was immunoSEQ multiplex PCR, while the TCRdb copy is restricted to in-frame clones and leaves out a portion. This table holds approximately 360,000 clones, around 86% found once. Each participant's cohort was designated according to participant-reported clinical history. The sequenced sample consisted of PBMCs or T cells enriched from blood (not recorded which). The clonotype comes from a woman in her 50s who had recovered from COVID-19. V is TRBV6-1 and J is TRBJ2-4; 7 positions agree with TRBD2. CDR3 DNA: TGTGCCAGCAGTGAAGCGCGGGGGAAGTACTTC. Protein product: CASSEARGKYF.